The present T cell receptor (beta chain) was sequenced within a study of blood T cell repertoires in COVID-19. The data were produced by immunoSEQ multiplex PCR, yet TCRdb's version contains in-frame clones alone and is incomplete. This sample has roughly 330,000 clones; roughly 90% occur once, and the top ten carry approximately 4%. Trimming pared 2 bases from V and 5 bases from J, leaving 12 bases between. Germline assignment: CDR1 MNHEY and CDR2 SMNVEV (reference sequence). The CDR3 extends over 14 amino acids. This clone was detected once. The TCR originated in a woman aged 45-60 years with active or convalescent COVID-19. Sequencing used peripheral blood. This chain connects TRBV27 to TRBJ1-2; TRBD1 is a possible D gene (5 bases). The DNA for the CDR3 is TGTGCCAGCAGTTTAGGGGCAGGGTCGTATGGCTACACCTTC. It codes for CASSLGAGSYGYTF.